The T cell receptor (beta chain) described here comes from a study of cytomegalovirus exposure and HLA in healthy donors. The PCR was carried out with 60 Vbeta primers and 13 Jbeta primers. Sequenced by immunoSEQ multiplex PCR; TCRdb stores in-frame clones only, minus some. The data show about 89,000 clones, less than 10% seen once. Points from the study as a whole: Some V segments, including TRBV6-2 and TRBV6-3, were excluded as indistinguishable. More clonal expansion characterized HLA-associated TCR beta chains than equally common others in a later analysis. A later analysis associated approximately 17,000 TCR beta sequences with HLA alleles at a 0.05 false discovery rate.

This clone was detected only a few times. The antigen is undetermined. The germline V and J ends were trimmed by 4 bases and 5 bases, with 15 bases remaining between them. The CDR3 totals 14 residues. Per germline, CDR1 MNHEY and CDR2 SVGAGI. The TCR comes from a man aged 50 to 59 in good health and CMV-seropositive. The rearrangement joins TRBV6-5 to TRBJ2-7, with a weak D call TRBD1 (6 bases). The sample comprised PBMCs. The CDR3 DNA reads TGTGCCAGCAGTTTGGACAGCCTTCCGGACGAGCAGTACTTC. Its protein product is CASSLDSLPDEQYF.